This T cell receptor (beta chain) was recovered during a study of shared clonotypes between healthy human individuals. Naive CD8 cells, CD45RO-negative and positively selected for CCR7, excluded terminally differentiated effector memory CD45RA+ cells. CDR1 is LNHNV, CDR2 YYDKDF, per germline (reference sequence). V shed 0 bases and J shed 2 bases, with 15 bases lying between them. This CDR3 has 17 residues. The table came from immunoSEQ multiplex PCR; TCRdb's copy has only in-frame clones and leaves some out. The table has 800,000 or so clones, approximately 97% seen once; the top ten hold roughly 0.23%.

What was sequenced was naive CD8+ T cells sorted from blood. This sequence was found in a man aged 25-45 years in good health. V is TRBV15 and J is TRBJ2-3, with D maybe TRBD1 (6 bases). The CDR3 loop is CATSRDDWGLYTDTQYF. In DNA, the CDR3 is TGTGCCACCAGCAGAGATGATTGGGGGCTATACACAGATACGCAGTATTTT.